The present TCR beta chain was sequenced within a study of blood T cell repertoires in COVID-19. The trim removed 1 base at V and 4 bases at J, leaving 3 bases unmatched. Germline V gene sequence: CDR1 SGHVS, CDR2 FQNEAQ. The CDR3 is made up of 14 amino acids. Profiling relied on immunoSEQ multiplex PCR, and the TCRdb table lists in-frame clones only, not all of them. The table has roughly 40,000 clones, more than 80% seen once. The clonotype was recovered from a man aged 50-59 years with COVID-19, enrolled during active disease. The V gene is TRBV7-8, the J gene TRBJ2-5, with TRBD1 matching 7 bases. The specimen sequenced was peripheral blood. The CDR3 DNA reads TGTGCCAGCAGCTTAGAGACAGGGATAGAGACCCAGTACTTC. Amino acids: CASSLETGIETQYF.